Listed below are T cell receptor beta chains from one sample, sequenced in a study of cytomegalovirus exposure and HLA in healthy donors. Using immunoSEQ multiplex PCR, the repertoire was profiled, and TCRdb retains in-frame clones only, with some absent. This table has some 190,000 clones, approximately 86% appearing once. The sample was PBMCs. The origin of the receptors is a man aged 30 to 45 in good health and CMV-seropositive. CDR3s include the opening cysteine and the closing phenylalanine or tryptophan. The D gene is left open where the match is weak. The size of a clone is reported for some rows only, either as once, few or many, or as a class for expanded clones.

V	D	size	length	J	DNA	CDR3
TRBV21-1	.	.	16	TRBJ1-4	TGTGCCAGCAGCAAAGGAAGGAGGGGAATGTGTGAAAAACTGTTTTTT	CASSKGRRGMCEKLFF
TRBV6-1	TRBD1	.	16	TRBJ1-2	TGTGCCAGCAGTGGTCGAAGGGGGCGGGATTTGTATGGCTACACCTTC	CASSGRRGRDLYGYTF
TRBV4-1	.	.	15	TRBJ1-1	TGCGCCAGCAGCCAAGGGCGGGCAGACTTGACTGAAGCTTTCTTT	CASSQGRADLTEAFF
TRBV7-2	.	.	13	TRBJ1-5	TGTGCCAGCAGCTTTAAAGGGCCCCAGCCCCAGCATTTT	CASSFKGPQPQHF
TRBV5-8	.	.	17	TRBJ2-2	TGTGCCAGCAGCTTGGCCCACGGGCCCCCAAACACCGGGGAGCTGTTTTTT	CASSLAHGPPNTGELFF
TRBV7-2	TRBD2	.	19	TRBJ2-7	TGTGCCAGCAGCCTTACGGGACTAGCGGGGGCCCTAGCAGCCTACGAGCAGTACTTC	CASSLTGLAGALAAYEQYF
TRBV5-1	.	.	12	TRBJ2-7	TGCGCCAGCAGCTCCACCAGCAGCGAGCAGTACTTC	CASSSTSSEQYF
TRBV27	TRBD1	few	13	TRBJ1-4	TGTGCCAGCAGTACAGGGGTCAGGGAAAAACTGTTTTTT	CASSTGVREKLFF
TRBV5-6	.	.	14	TRBJ2-7	TGTGCCAGCAGCTTGTCTGCCGGGAGACTCGAGCAGTACTTC	CASSLSAGRLEQYF
TRBV5-1	.	.	15	TRBJ2-1	TGCGCCAGCAGCGGGGGGCGGGGCCCCTTGGATGAGCAGTTCTTC	CASSGGRGPLDEQFF
TRBV2	TRBD2	.	14	TRBJ2-1	TGTGCCAGCAGGACTAGCGGGGGTTTTGCCGAGCAGTTCTTC	CASRTSGGFAEQFF
TRBV28	TRBD2	.	15	TRBJ2-7	TGTGCCAGCAGTCCCGGTTTAGCGGGAGTCTACGAGCAGTACTTC	CASSPGLAGVYEQYF
TRBV5-1	.	.	15	TRBJ2-3	TGCGCCAGCAGCTTGGCCCAGGGATACACAGATACGCAGTATTTT	CASSLAQGYTDTQYF
TRBV2	.	.	15	TRBJ2-1	TGTGCCAGCAGTGGACGGGCAAGCTCCTACAATGAGCAGTTCTTC	CASSGRASSYNEQFF
TRBV10-3	.	.	12	TRBJ1-1	TGTGCCATCAGTGACGGGATCACTGAAGCTTTCTTT	CAISDGITEAFF
TRBV28	.	.	12	TRBJ2-1	TGTGCCAGCAGAGCGGGCACTGATGAGCAGTTCTTC	CASRAGTDEQFF
TRBV5-6	TRBD1	.	15	TRBJ1-4	TGTGCCAGCACCCTTCTGGACAGGGGAAATGAAAAACTGTTTTTT	CASTLLDRGNEKLFF
TRBV29-1	TRBD1	.	14	TRBJ1-2	TGCAGCGTCATGGGACAGGTTGGGATCTATGGCTACACCTTC	CSVMGQVGIYGYTF
TRBV11-1	.	few	11	TRBJ1-1	TGTGCCAGCAGCTTAGCCGCTGAAGCTTTCTTT	CASSLAAEAFF
TRBV27	.	.	14	TRBJ1-1	TGTGCCAGCAGTTTTTGGGGGGCCGGGACTGAAGCTTTCTTT	CASSFWGAGTEAFF
TRBV7-2	.	.	12	TRBJ2-5	TGTGCCAGCAGCTTACAGCGAGAGACCCAGTACTTC	CASSLQRETQYF
TRBV19	TRBD1	.	15	TRBJ1-5	TGTGCCAGTAGTATGGGACAGAGTCGCAATCAGCCCCAGCATTTT	CASSMGQSRNQPQHF
TRBV9	TRBD2	.	19	TRBJ2-5	TGTGCCAGCAGCGTCCAGGGCGTCAAGGCTAGCGGGGCACAAGAGACCCAGTACTTC	CASSVQGVKASGAQETQYF
TRBV5-8	.	.	15	TRBJ2-6	TGTGCCAGCAGCTTGGCGGGGGCTGGGGCCAACGTCCTGACTTTC	CASSLAGAGANVLTF
TRBV13	TRBD1	.	15	TRBJ1-6	TGTGCCAGCAGCTTCGCAGGGGGATTCGAGCCACCCCTCCACTTT	CASSFAGGFEPPLHF
TRBV19	TRBD2	.	16	TRBJ2-1	TGTGCCAGTAGTATCGGGGACGGGAGGAGGGAAAATGAGCAGTTCTTC	CASSIGDGRRENEQFF
TRBV6-6	TRBD2	.	16	TRBJ2-2	TGTGCCAGCAGTTATCTAGCGGGGGAGAACACCGGGGAGCTGTTTTTT	CASSYLAGENTGELFF
TRBV7-3	.	.	13	TRBJ2-1	TGTGCCAGCAGCTCGATCGGGATGGATGAGCAGTTCTTC	CASSSIGMDEQFF
TRBV18	.	.	13	TRBJ2-5	TGTGCCAGCTCACCGGCAGAACAAGAGACCCAGTACTTC	CASSPAEQETQYF
TRBV11-3	.	once	12	TRBJ2-1	TGTGCCAGCAGCCTACGTCCGCCTGAGCAGTTCTTC	CASSLRPPEQFF
TRBV6-7	.	.	16	TRBJ1-5	TGTGCCAGCAGTTACGGGTCTGGGGGCCCCCGACAGCCCCAGCATTTT	CASSYGSGGPRQPQHF
TRBV28	.	.	16	TRBJ2-7	TGTGCCAGCAGTGCACCCCGGGACTCTATCTCCTACGAGCAGTACTTC	CASSAPRDSISYEQYF
TRBV4-3	.	.	16	TRBJ1-6	TGCGCCAGCAGCCAAATAGCCCGACAGGCGGATTCACCCCTCCACTTT	CASSQIARQADSPLHF
TRBV29-1	.	.	13	TRBJ1-2	TGCAGCCCCGACCCCCTGACGAACTATGGCTACACCTTC	CSPDPLTNYGYTF
TRBV19	TRBD2	.	14	TRBJ2-3	TGTGCCAGTAGTGGGAGGGGAGGCACAGATACGCAGTATTTT	CASSGRGGTDTQYF
TRBV29-1	TRBD1	.	11	TRBJ1-2	TGCAGCGTTACAGGGGTAGGTGGCTACACCTTC	CSVTGVGGYTF
TRBV15	.	.	13	TRBJ2-2	TGTGCCACCAGCAGAGCGGAGACCGGGGAGCTGTTTTTT	CATSRAETGELFF
TRBV28	.	.	16	TRBJ2-1	TGTGCCAGCAGTTCCCGAGGGGAGAGCTCCTACAATGAGCAGTTCTTC	CASSSRGESSYNEQFF
TRBV2	TRBD2	.	17	TRBJ2-4	TGTGCCAGCAGGTCCGGGGGGGCCGGGGGTTCCAAAAACATTCAGTACTTC	CASRSGGAGGSKNIQYF
TRBV9	.	.	16	TRBJ2-1	TGTGCCAGCAGCTCCCACCCCCGCGGAACCTACAATGAGCAGTTCTTC	CASSSHPRGTYNEQFF
TRBV6-5	.	.	16	TRBJ2-6	TGTGCCAGCAGTTACTCTCGGGCCTCTGGGGCCAACGTCCTGACTTTC	CASSYSRASGANVLTF
TRBV30	.	.	12	TRBJ1-5	TGTGCCTGGAGCCCCCTTAATCAGCCCCAGCATTTT	CAWSPLNQPQHF
TRBV25-1	TRBD1	few	14	TRBJ1-2	TGTGCCAGCAGTCCCGGACAGGAACCCTATGGCTACACCTTC	CASSPGQEPYGYTF
TRBV9	.	few	13	TRBJ1-1	TGTGCCAGCAGCGTAGGCGGGGACACTGAAGCTTTCTTT	CASSVGGDTEAFF
TRBV7-2	.	.	13	TRBJ2-3	TGTGCCAGCAGCACCCTTAGCACAGATACGCAGTATTTT	CASSTLSTDTQYF